One sample yielded the 11 T cell receptor beta chains listed below, sequenced in a study of cytomegalovirus exposure and HLA in healthy donors. Primers included in the PCR were 60 Vbeta and 13 Jbeta primers. The data were produced by immunoSEQ multiplex PCR, yet TCRdb's version contains in-frame clones alone and is incomplete. Of 85,000 to 130,000 clones in the sample, over 70% are singletons; the top ten hold roughly 0.79%. The sequenced sample was PBMCs. These receptor sequences come from a boy younger than 18 in good health and CMV-seronegative.

The V gene is TRBV30, the J gene TRBJ1-1; 7 positions match TRBD1. Germline loops: CDR1 GTSNPN, CDR2 SVGIG (reference sequence). The V gene end was trimmed by 1 base and the J gene end by 5 bases; junction bases not matched to a gene: 10. The CDR3 is made up of 15 amino acids. The CDR3: CAWSELTGMRTEAFF. CDR3 bases: TGTGCCTGGAGTGAATTGACAGGGATGAGGACTGAAGCTTTCTTT.

J is TRBJ2-1 and V is TRBV30, with 13 nucleotides matching TRBD2. Germline values: CDR1 GTSNPN, CDR2 SVGIG (reference sequence). The trim removed 7 bases at V and 3 bases at J, leaving 3 bases unmatched. This CDR3 contains 14 residues. CDR3 amino acids: CASRLAGGYNEQFF. DNA for the CDR3: TGTGCCTCAAGACTAGCGGGAGGCTACAATGAGCAGTTCTTC.

The gene calls are TRBV13 and TRBJ1-1; D call uncertain. The ends were cut back, 5 bases at V and 4 bases at J, with 11 bases in the middle. The CDR3 consists of 13 residues. Looked up from germline, CDR1 is PRHDT and CDR2 is FYEKMQ (reference sequence). As DNA, the CDR3 is TGTGCCAGCAGCCTAGAACGGGGCACTGAAGCTTTCTTT. As protein: CASSLERGTEAFF. The complete variable domain, with remaining parts taken from reference TRBV13 and TRBJ1-1, reads AAGVIQSPRHLIKEKRETATLKCYPIPRHDTVYWYQQGPGQDPQFLISFYEKMQSDKGSIPDRFSAQQFSDYHSELNMSSLELGDSALYFCASSLERGTEAFFGQGTRLTVV.

This sequence joins TRBV13 and TRBJ2-7, with TRBD2 identical over 7 bases. Germline CDR1 PRHDT, CDR2 FYEKMQ (reference sequence). After removal of 1 base from V and 5 bases from J, the junction contained 11 bases not matched to a gene. This CDR3 comprises 16 residues. The chain's CDR3 is CASSLEGVTSTHEQYF. The CDR3 nucleotides are TGTGCCAGCAGCTTAGAAGGTGTGACTAGCACTCACGAGCAGTACTTC.

This clone was seen a few times. The chain is built from TRBV2 and TRBJ1-5; 8 bases fit TRBD1. V dropped 6 bases and J dropped 7; count of bases not matched to a gene: 8. Germline loops: CDR1 SNHLY, CDR2 FYNNEI. The CDR3 covers 14 residues. The CDR3: CASRPDRGHQPQHF. For the CDR3, the DNA is TGTGCCAGCAGACCAGACAGGGGACACCAGCCCCAGCATTTT. The full variable domain, completed using reference TRBV2 and TRBJ1-5, is EPEVTQTPSHQVTQMGQEVILRCVPISNHLYFYWYRQILGQKVEFLVSFYNNEISEKSEIFDDQFSVERPDGSNFTLKIRSTKLEDSAMYFCASRPDRGHQPQHFGDGTRLSIL.

This clone was seen only a few times. This chain connects TRBV6-6 to TRBJ1-2; D possibly corresponds to TRBD1 (6 bases). Germline V CDR1 and CDR2: MNHNY, SVGAGI (reference sequence). V was shortened by 6 bases and J by 4 bases, with 18 bases between the two germline ends. This CDR3 contains 15 residues. In nucleotides, the CDR3 is TGTGCCAGCAGCCGCAACAGGGATTTACCCTATGGCTACACCTTC. Protein product: CASSRNRDLPYGYTF.

The chain combines TRBV4-1 with TRBJ1-5; 7 bases align to TRBD1. Unmatched junction bases numbered 9, after V lost 1 base and J lost 3 bases. The CDR3 spans 17 residues. From germline, CDR1 is MGHRA and CDR2 YSYEKL. The CDR3 protein is CASSQVGQRYDNQPQHF. CDR3 DNA: TGCGCCAGCAGCCAAGTGGGACAGAGGTATGACAATCAGCCCCAGCATTTT.

The V call is TRBV7-7, the J call TRBJ2-1; 10 bases align to TRBD1. This CDR3 has 15 amino acids. Unmatched junction bases numbered 2, after V lost 0 bases and J lost 6 bases. Germline loops: CDR1 SSHAT, CDR2 FNYEAQ (reference sequence). In nucleotides, the CDR3 is TGTGCCAGCAGCTTAGCCGGGACAGGGGTCAATGAGCAGTTCTTC. It translates to CASSLAGTGVNEQFF. Using reference TRBV7-7 and TRBJ2-1 for the parts outside the CDR3, the full variable domain is GAGVSQSPRYKVTKRGQDVTLRCDPISSHATLYWYQQALGQGPEFLTYFNYEAQPDKSGLPSDRFSAERPEGSISTLTIQRTEQRDSAMYRCASSLAGTGVNEQFFGPGTRLTVL.

The chain has TRBV9 and TRBJ2-2, with TRBD1 as a possible D gene (6 bases). The germline CDR1 and CDR2 sequences are SGDLS and YYNGEE. The CDR3 runs 15 residues. V gave up 2 bases and J gave up 1 base, with 9 bases separating them. CDR3 nucleotides: TGTGCCAGCAGCGTGCAAGGGGGGAACACCGGGGAGCTGTTTTTT. This codes for CASSVQGGNTGELFF.

The chain combines TRBV4-1 with TRBJ1-2, with D maybe TRBD1 (5 bases). This CDR3 region has 13 residues. V dropped 0 bases and J dropped 6 bases, with 8 bases sitting between them. Germline-derived CDR1 and CDR2 are MGHRA and YSYEKL. As DNA, the CDR3 is TGCGCCAGCAGCCAAGATCGGGGGGATGGCTACACCTTC. Its translation is CASSQDRGDGYTF.

The chain has TRBV6-5 and TRBJ1-2, with TRBD1 as a possible D gene (5 bases). Germline CDR1 MNHEY, CDR2 SVGAGI. This CDR3 region has 14 residues. The V end was cut by 7 bases, the J end by 4 bases, with 16 bases between. DNA for the CDR3: TGTGCCAGCACCCCCGACAGAACTTTCTATGGCTACACCTTC. This sequence encodes CASTPDRTFYGYTF.